A single sample is the source of the 28 T cell receptor beta chains below, sequenced in a study of OX40 agonist ivuxolimab in advanced cancers. Sequencing was performed with immunoSEQ multiplex PCR; in TCRdb, only in-frame clones are kept and a portion is missing. The sample lists 75,000 to 95,000 clones; 89% were seen once. This specimen consisted of CD4+ or CD8+ T cells sorted from blood, obtained in a trial of the OX40 agonist ivuxolimab. These receptors originate from an adult with an advanced solid tumor such as melanoma, head and neck, liver or kidney cancer.

This clone has more than one count but fewer than ten. The chain recombines TRBV7-3 with TRBJ2-3; D remains ambiguous. V lost 4 bases and J lost 4, with 6 bases in between. The germline V gene encodes CDR1 SGHTA and CDR2 FQGTGA. The CDR3 extends over 12 amino acids. The CDR3 nucleotides read TGTGCCAGCAGCTCTTCACCAGATACGCAGTATTTT. Its translation: CASSSSPDTQYF. The full variable domain, rest sourced from reference TRBV7-3 and TRBJ2-3, is GAGVSQTPSNKVTEKGKYVELRCDPISGHTALYWYRQSLGQGPEFLIYFQGTGAADDSGLPNDRFFAVRPEGSVSTLKIQRTERGDSAVYLCASSSSPDTQYFGPGTRLTVL.

This rearrangement joins TRBV11-2 to TRBJ2-5; D not resolved. This CDR3 has 13 residues. V was pared by 1 base and J by 5 bases, with 8 bases between. Per germline, CDR1 SGHAT and CDR2 FQNNGV. CDR3 protein: CASSLGFGETQYF. The CDR3 DNA reads TGTGCCAGCAGCTTAGGCTTCGGGGAGACCCAGTACTTC.

This clone was seen once. The rearrangement uses TRBV20-1 and TRBJ2-7; tentative D call: TRBD1 (6 bases). Germline V lookup: CDR1 DFQATT, CDR2 SNEGSKA (reference sequence). Trimming cost V 5 bases and J 3 bases, with 8 bases left between them. This CDR3 region has 11 residues. As DNA, the CDR3 is TGCAGTGCTGTCAGGGGCTACGAGCAGTACTTC. Amino acids: CSAVRGYEQYF.

V and J are TRBV19 and TRBJ1-4, with TRBD1 matching 10 bases. CDR1 is LNHDA, CDR2 SQIVND, per germline (reference sequence). V dropped 5 bases and J dropped 0; count of bases not matched to a gene: 3. This CDR3 contains 16 residues. The CDR3 DNA is TGTGCCAGTAGTGTCGGACAGGGGGCAACTAATGAAAAACTGTTTTTT. This encodes CASSVGQGATNEKLFF.

The gene calls are TRBV4-1 and TRBJ2-1, with a weak D call TRBD2 (6 bases). Germline V CDR1 and CDR2: MGHRA, YSYEKL. The CDR3 sequence is 21 residues long. Trimming removed 5 bases at V and 0 bases at J, with 29 bases between. The chain's CDR3 is CASSTPPLRGGARSSYNEQFF. DNA of the CDR3: TGCGCCAGCAGCACCCCCCCCCTCCGGGGAGGCGCCCGATCCTCCTACAATGAGCAGTTCTTC.

The chain combines TRBV28 with TRBJ1-2; TRBD1 matches at 8 bases. The CDR3 sequence is 14 residues long. Trimming removed 2 bases from V and 6 bases from J; junction bases left unmatched: 5. CDR1 is MDHEN and CDR2 is SYDVKM in the germline V gene. In nucleotides, the CDR3 is TGTGCCAGCAGTTTACCCGGGACAGGAAATGGCTACACCTTC. Its translation: CASSLPGTGNGYTF.

CDR3 coding DNA: TGTGCCACCTCATGGGCAGGGGGGGTCAGTTCACCCCTCCACTTT. Encoded protein: CATSWAGGVSSPLHF. The chain joins TRBV19 to TRBJ1-6; 7 nucleotides agree with TRBD1. V lost 10 bases, J lost 9 bases, and 15 bases stayed unmatched. Germline loops: CDR1 LNHDA, CDR2 SQIVND (reference sequence). This CDR3 has 15 residues.

The chain combines TRBV11-3 with TRBJ2-7; no clear D. Germline-derived CDR1 and CDR2 are SGHNT and YENEEA. V lost 5 bases and J lost 0, with 11 bases in between. CDR3 length: 14 amino acids. The CDR3 protein is CASSPHLSSYEQYF. The CDR3, as DNA: TGTGCCAGCAGCCCACATCTTAGCTCCTACGAGCAGTACTTC.

The chain has TRBV7-9 and TRBJ2-7, with TRBD2 matching over 11 bases. V was pared by 0 bases and J by 0 bases, with 7 bases of the junction left unmatched. CDR3 length equals 18 residues. Germline assignment: CDR1 SEHNR and CDR2 FQNEAQ (reference sequence). The DNA for the CDR3 is TGTGCCAGCAGCTTAGCGGGGGGGACTAGCGGAACCTCCTACGAGCAGTACTTC. This sequence encodes CASSLAGGTSGTSYEQYF.

The genes are TRBV6-1 and TRBJ2-5; D might be TRBD2 (5 bases). The CDR3 totals 13 residues. Germline V gives CDR1 MNHNS, CDR2 SASEGT. V gave up 4 bases and J gave up 0 bases, with 6 bases separating them. The CDR3 coding sequence is TGTGCCAGCAGTGGGACTCACCAAGAGACCCAGTACTTC. Translation gives CASSGTHQETQYF.

This sequence joins TRBV5-4 and TRBJ2-1; possibly TRBD2 for D (6 bases). CDR1 SGHNT and CDR2 YYREEE come from the germline V gene (reference sequence). The CDR3 spans 15 residues. The V and J ends lost 5 bases and 6 bases respectively, with 18 bases between them. CDR3 amino acids: CASRKGTDGSNEQFF. As DNA, the CDR3 is TGTGCCAGCAGAAAGGGTACTGACGGGAGCAATGAGCAGTTCTTC.

The chain couples TRBV5-1 to TRBJ2-2; 7 bases match TRBD2. The V gene's germline CDR1 is SGHRS and CDR2 YFSETQ. The CDR3 totals 15 residues. The junction had 9 bases not matched to a gene; V was cut back by 4 bases and J by 6 bases. The CDR3 sequence: CASSPRTSFPGELFF. The CDR3 DNA follows: TGCGCCAGCAGCCCGAGGACTAGTTTTCCCGGGGAGCTGTTTTTT.

The rearrangement uses TRBV15 and TRBJ2-5; unclear D gene. The ends were cut back, 3 bases at V and 7 bases at J, with 12 bases in the middle. This CDR3 region has 13 residues. CDR1 is LNHNV and CDR2 is YYDKDF in the germline V gene (reference sequence). The CDR3, as DNA: TGTGCCACCAGCAGCCTAACACGGACGACCCAGTACTTC. The encoded protein is CATSSLTRTTQYF.

The chain links TRBV7-3 to TRBJ1-2; maybe TRBD1 (6 bases). CDR3 length: 13 residues. V lost 5 bases and J 7 bases, leaving 14 bases between the germline ends. Germline V gene sequence: CDR1 SGHTA, CDR2 FQGTGA. CDR3 bases: TGTGCCAGCAGCCTTTCTAGGGGGGGTGGCTACACCTTC. As protein: CASSLSRGGGYTF.

This rearrangement joins TRBV2 to TRBJ1-1; D possibly corresponds to TRBD1 (6 bases). CDR1 SNHLY and CDR2 FYNNEI come from the germline V gene. V was cut by 6 bases and J by 5 bases, with 16 bases left in between. This CDR3 is built from 14 residues. CDR3 sequence reads: CASRRQATRTEAFF. CDR3 coding DNA: TGTGCCAGCAGACGACAGGCCACGCGGACTGAAGCTTTCTTT.

CDR3 region: CASSLGTGQGEKLFF. The CDR3 coding sequence is TGTGCCAGCAGCTTAGGAACGGGACAGGGTGAAAAACTGTTTTTT. The chain employs TRBV7-9 and TRBJ1-4; TRBD1 matches 9 bases. This CDR3 has 15 residues. In germline, CDR1 is SEHNR, CDR2 FQNEAQ (reference sequence). V shed 1 base, J shed 7 bases, and the junction held 4 bases outside the gene matches.

The V gene is TRBV9, the J gene TRBJ1-1, with D possibly being TRBD1 (6 bases). Germline lookup yields CDR1 SGDLS and CDR2 YYNGEE. The V gene lost 0 bases and the J gene lost 4 bases, with 13 bases spanning the gap. The CDR3 contains 15 residues. CDR3 nucleotide sequence: TGTGCCAGCAGCGTAGGTTGGGGGGGCGGCACTGAAGCTTTCTTT. Translated: CASSVGWGGGTEAFF.

In its sample, this clone was seen once. This chain's CDR3 is CASSPHSDTGGEQYF. The CDR3, as DNA: TGTGCCAGCAGCCCACACTCCGACACCGGCGGGGAGCAGTACTTC. The V call is TRBV9, the J call TRBJ2-7; D possibly corresponds to TRBD2 (5 bases). Germline-derived CDR1 and CDR2 are SGDLS and YYNGEE. Trimming shortened V by 4 bases and J by 7 bases, and 21 bases separated the two germline ends. The CDR3 runs 15 residues.

This chain links TRBV6-1 with TRBJ2-7; maybe TRBD1 (7 bases). V was shortened by 8 bases and J by 5 bases, with 16 bases between the two germline ends. This CDR3 has 13 amino acids. Germline V gene lookup returns CDR1 MNHNS and CDR2 SASEGT. The DNA for the CDR3 is TGTGCCAGCCTCCAAGGAGGGGGCAACGAGCAGTACTTC. This encodes CASLQGGGNEQYF.

The rearrangement joins TRBV5-1 to TRBJ2-2, with 14 bases lining up with TRBD2. Germline loops: CDR1 SGHRS, CDR2 YFSETQ. This CDR3 is 19 amino acids long. The J segment lost 4 bases and the V segment lost 5 bases, leaving 13 bases of the junction unmatched. The DNA of the CDR3 is TGCGCCAGCAGGCGAGGGACTAGCGGGAGCTCGGGGGGCACCGGGGAGCTGTTTTTT. It codes for CASRRGTSGSSGGTGELFF.

The chain joins TRBV4-1 to TRBJ2-1; D perhaps matches TRBD1 (6 bases). Germline CDR1 and CDR2: MGHRA and YSYEKL. V lost 4 bases, J lost 1 base, and 14 bases lay in between. The CDR3 covers 16 residues. CDR3 amino acids: CASSPVTGPSYNEQFF. As DNA, the CDR3 is TGCGCCAGCAGCCCCGTGACAGGCCCGTCCTACAATGAGCAGTTCTTC.

The chain recombines TRBV10-1 with TRBJ2-5; TRBD1 aligns across 8 bases. V was pared by 5 bases and J by 5 bases, with 7 bases of the junction left unmatched. Looked up from germline, CDR1 is WNHNN and CDR2 is SYGVQD (reference sequence). This CDR3 is 14 amino acids long. Here the CDR3 DNA reads TGCGCCAGCAGTCATGGACAGGGTGGCGAGACCCAGTACTTC. Translating it yields CASSHGQGGETQYF.

V gene TRBV15 combines with J gene TRBJ1-1; D is uncertain. This CDR3 region has 16 residues. V lost 0 bases to trimming and J lost 4 bases, with 15 bases between them. The germline gives CDR1 LNHNV, CDR2 YYDKDF (reference sequence). CDR3 sequence reads: CATSRDYSRAVTEAFF. The CDR3 coding sequence is TGTGCCACCAGCAGAGATTATTCAAGGGCAGTCACTGAAGCTTTCTTT.

The chain joins TRBV2 to TRBJ1-4, with 7 bases aligning to TRBD1. With V trimmed by 6 bases and J by 7 bases, 5 bases remained unmatched. Germline assignment: CDR1 SNHLY and CDR2 FYNNEI. The CDR3 is made up of 13 amino acids. CDR3 nucleotide sequence: TGTGCCAGCAGGGGGACAGCGAGTGAAAAACTGTTTTTT. It encodes CASRGTASEKLFF.

This clone showed up just once. The gene calls are TRBV5-1 and TRBJ1-6; a weak D match, TRBD1 (5 bases). The ends were cut back, 0 bases at V and 9 bases at J, with 13 bases in the middle. The CDR3 consists of 15 residues. Germline V CDR1 and CDR2: SGHRS, YFSETQ. For the CDR3, the DNA is TGCGCCAGCAGCTTGGACGGCAGGGAAGGTTCACCCCTCCACTTT. Amino acid sequence: CASSLDGREGSPLHF.

V gene TRBV28 combines with J gene TRBJ1-2, with D possibly being TRBD1 (6 bases). CDR3 length: 15 amino acids. V dropped 4 bases and J dropped 0 bases, with 12 bases sitting between them. In germline, CDR1 is MDHEN, CDR2 SYDVKM. The CDR3 is CASSSGGPANYGYTF. In DNA, the CDR3 is TGTGCCAGCAGTTCGGGGGGGCCAGCTAACTATGGCTACACCTTC.

The chain combines TRBV4-1 with TRBJ2-7; 10 bases are a match to TRBD2. J gave up 3 bases and V 0 bases, and 5 bases lay outside the gene matches. Germline V gene data show CDR1 as MGHRA and CDR2 as YSYEKL. This CDR3 is built from 16 residues. The CDR3 reads CASSQEKRGGLYEQYF. The DNA for the CDR3 is TGCGCCAGCAGCCAAGAGAAGCGGGGGGGCCTCTACGAGCAGTACTTC.

The chain combines TRBV2 with TRBJ1-2; TRBD1 might be the D (5 bases). V shed 7 bases and J shed 3 bases, with 15 bases lying between them. This CDR3 contains 14 residues. Germline CDR1 and CDR2: SNHLY and FYNNEI. CDR3 protein: CASILETGHYGYTF. CDR3 bases: TGTGCCAGCATACTAGAAACAGGCCACTATGGCTACACCTTC.